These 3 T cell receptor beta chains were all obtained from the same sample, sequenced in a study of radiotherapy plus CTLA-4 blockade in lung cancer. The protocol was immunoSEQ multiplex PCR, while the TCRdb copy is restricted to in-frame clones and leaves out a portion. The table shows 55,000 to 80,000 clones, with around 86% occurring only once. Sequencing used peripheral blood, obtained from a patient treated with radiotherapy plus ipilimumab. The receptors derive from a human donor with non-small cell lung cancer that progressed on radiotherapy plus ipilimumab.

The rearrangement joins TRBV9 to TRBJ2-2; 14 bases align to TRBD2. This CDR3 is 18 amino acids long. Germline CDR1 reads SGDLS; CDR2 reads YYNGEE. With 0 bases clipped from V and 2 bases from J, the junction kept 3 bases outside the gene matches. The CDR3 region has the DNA TGTGCCAGCAGCGTAGCTGGGACTAGCGGGGGCAACACCGGGGAGCTGTTTTTT. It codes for CASSVAGTSGGNTGELFF.

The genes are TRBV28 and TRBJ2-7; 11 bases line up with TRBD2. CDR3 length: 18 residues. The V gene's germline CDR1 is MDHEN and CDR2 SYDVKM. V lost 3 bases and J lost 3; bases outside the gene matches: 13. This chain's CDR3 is CASSFPPPTSGSHYEQYF. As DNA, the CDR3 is TGTGCCAGCAGTTTTCCCCCCCCAACTAGCGGGAGTCACTACGAGCAGTACTTC.

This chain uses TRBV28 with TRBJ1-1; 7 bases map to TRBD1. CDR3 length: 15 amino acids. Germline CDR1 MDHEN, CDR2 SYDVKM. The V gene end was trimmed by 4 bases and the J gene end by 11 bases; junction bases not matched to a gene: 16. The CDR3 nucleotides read TGTGCCAGCAGTTCCCCGACCTTGAAGGGGGCGATGGCTTTCTTT. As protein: CASSSPTLKGAMAFF.